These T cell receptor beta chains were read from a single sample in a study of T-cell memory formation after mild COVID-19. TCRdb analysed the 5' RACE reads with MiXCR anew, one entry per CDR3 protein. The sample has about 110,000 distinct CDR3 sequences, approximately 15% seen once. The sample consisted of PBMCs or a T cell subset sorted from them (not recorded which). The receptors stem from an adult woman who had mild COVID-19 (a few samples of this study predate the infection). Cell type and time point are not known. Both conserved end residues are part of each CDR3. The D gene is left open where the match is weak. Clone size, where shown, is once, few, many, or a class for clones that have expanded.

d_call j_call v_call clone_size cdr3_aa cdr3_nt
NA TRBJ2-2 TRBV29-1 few CSVEGGNTGELFF TGCAGCGTTGAAGGGGGAAACACCGGGGAGCTGTTTTTT
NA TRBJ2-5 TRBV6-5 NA CASSLDYYQETQYF TGTGCCAGCAGTTTGGACTACTACCAAGAGACCCAGTACTTC
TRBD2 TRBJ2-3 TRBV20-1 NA CSASWTSGSTDTQYF TGCAGTGCTAGCTGGACTAGCGGGAGCACAGATACGCAGTATTTT
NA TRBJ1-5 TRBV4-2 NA CASSQDPQGWGNQPQHF TGTGCCAGCAGCCAAGATCCCCAGGGATGGGGCAATCAGCCCCAGCATTTT
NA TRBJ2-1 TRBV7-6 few CASSPHGSSSYNEQFF TGTGCCAGCAGCCCTCACGGCTCGAGCTCCTACAATGAGCAGTTCTTC
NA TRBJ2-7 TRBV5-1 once CASSLGAGLSYEQYF TGCGCCAGCAGCCTGGGTGCAGGCCTCTCCTACGAGCAGTACTTC
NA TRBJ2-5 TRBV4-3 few CASSQEPGTLRETQYF TGCGCCAGCAGCCAAGAGCCCGGGACCCTAAGGGAGACCCAGTACTTC
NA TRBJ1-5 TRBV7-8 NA CASSLAYGSNQPQHF TGTGCCAGCAGCTTAGCCTACGGTAGCAATCAGCCCCAGCATTTT
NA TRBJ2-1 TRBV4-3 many CASSQVRLGYNEQFF TGCGCCAGCAGCCAAGTTCGGCTAGGGTACAATGAGCAGTTCTTC
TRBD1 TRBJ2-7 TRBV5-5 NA CASSFGTGYEQYF TGTGCCAGCAGCTTCGGGACAGGCTACGAGCAGTACTTC
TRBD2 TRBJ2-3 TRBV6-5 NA CASSYWASGADTQYF TGTGCCAGCAGTTACTGGGCTAGCGGTGCGGATACGCAGTATTTT
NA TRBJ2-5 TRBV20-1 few CSARGRLQETQYF TGCAGTGCTCGGGGACGGCTACAAGAGACCCAGTACTTC
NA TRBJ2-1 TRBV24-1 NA CATSDLRGNEQFF TGTGCCACCAGTGATTTGAGGGGTAATGAGCAGTTCTTC
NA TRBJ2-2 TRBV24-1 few CATSDPDYTGGELFF TGTGCCACCAGTGATCCGGACTACACCGGCGGGGAGCTGTTTTTT
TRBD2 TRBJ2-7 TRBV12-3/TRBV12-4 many CASRGGGAEEQYF TGTGCCAGCCGTGGCGGGGGGGCTGAGGAGCAGTACTTC
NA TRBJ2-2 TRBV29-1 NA CSVGGGRSTGELFF TGCAGCGTTGGTGGAGGTAGGAGCACCGGGGAGCTGTTTTTT
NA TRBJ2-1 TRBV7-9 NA CASSHESLAPSYNEQFF TGTGCCAGCAGCCACGAGTCTCTAGCGCCTTCCTACAATGAGCAGTTCTTC
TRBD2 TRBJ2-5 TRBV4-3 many CASSQDHRLAGAQETQYF TGCGCCAGCAGCCAAGATCATAGGCTAGCGGGGGCTCAAGAGACCCAGTACTTC
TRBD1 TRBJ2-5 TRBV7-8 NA CASSFKALTGGVKTQYF TGTGCCAGCAGCTTTAAGGCGCTGACAGGGGGCGTAAAGACCCAGTACTTC
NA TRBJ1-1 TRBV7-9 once CASSIVGSNTEAFF TGTGCCAGCAGCATCGTAGGGTCGAACACTGAAGCTTTCTTT
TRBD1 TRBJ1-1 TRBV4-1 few CASSQSPGTGLSEAFF TGCGCCAGCAGCCAATCCCCTGGGACAGGGCTCTCTGAAGCTTTCTTT
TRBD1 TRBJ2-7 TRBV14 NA CASRLTGTGSYEQYF TGTGCCAGCAGGCTAACCGGGACAGGCTCCTACGAGCAGTACTTC
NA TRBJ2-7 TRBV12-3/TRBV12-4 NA CASSLAILEEQYF TGTGCCAGCAGTCTGGCGATACTGGAGGAGCAGTACTTC
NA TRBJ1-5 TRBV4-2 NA CASSPTDGEGQPQHF TGTGCCAGCAGCCCAACCGACGGGGAGGGACAGCCCCAGCATTTT
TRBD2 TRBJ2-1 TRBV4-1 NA CASSLAGEGYNEQFF TGCGCCAGCAGCCTAGCGGGAGAGGGCTACAATGAGCAGTTCTTC
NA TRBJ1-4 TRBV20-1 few CSARGVGRVGEKLFF TGCAGTGCTAGAGGGGTCGGCAGGGTGGGTGAAAAACTGTTTTTT
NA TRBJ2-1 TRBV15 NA CATSSLNNEQFF TGTGCCACCAGCAGCCTCAACAATGAGCAGTTCTTC
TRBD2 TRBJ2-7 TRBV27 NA CASSSGWASGTEQYF TGTGCCAGCAGTTCGGGTTGGGCTAGCGGGACCGAGCAGTACTTC
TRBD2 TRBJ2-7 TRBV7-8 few CASSISGALEQYF TGTGCCAGCAGCATAAGCGGGGCCCTCGAGCAGTACTTC
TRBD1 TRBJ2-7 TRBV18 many CASSPSGTGVLYEQYF TGTGCCAGCTCACCATCCGGGACAGGGGTCCTCTACGAGCAGTACTTC
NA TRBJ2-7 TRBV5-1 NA CASSLGQRSYEQYF TGCGCCAGCAGCTTGGGACAGCGCTCCTACGAGCAGTACTTC
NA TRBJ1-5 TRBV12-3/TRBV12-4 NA CASSLVFDAYRVNQPQHF TGTGCCAGCAGTTTAGTCTTTGACGCCTACAGGGTCAATCAGCCCCAGCATTTT
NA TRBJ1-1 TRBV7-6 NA CASSFGGDTEAFF TGTGCCAGCAGCTTCGGGGGGGACACTGAAGCTTTCTTT
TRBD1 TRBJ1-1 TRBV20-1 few CSARDRGRVSTEAFF TGCAGTGCTAGGGACAGGGGGAGGGTAAGCACTGAAGCTTTCTTT
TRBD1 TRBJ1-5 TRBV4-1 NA CASSQEQGDLYQPQHF TGCGCCAGCAGCCAAGAACAGGGGGACCTCTATCAGCCCCAGCATTTT